A selection of T cell receptor beta chains follows, all from one sample in a study of sequential checkpoint blockade in melanoma. Measured with immunoSEQ multiplex PCR; TCRdb has only the in-frame clones, and not every one. This sample has roughly 17,000 clones, with 65% to 80% found just once. The sample consisted of CD8+ T cells sorted from blood (inferred from file names), taken from a patient given nivolumab and ipilimumab in sequence. These receptors originate from a human donor with melanoma. Both conserved end residues are part of each CDR3. The D gene is left open where the match is weak. Clone size is given for some rows only: seen once, a few or many times, or a class if the clone is expanded.

D gene	clone size	V gene	J gene	CDR3 protein	CDR3 DNA
NA	medium-sized	TRBV5-6	TRBJ1-2	CASSSDLIQGGSYTF	TGTGCCAGCAGCTCCGATTTAATACAGGGTGGGAGCTACACCTTC
NA	medium-sized	TRBV9	TRBJ1-3	CASSAGYRYTGNTIYF	TGTGCCAGCAGCGCCGGGTACAGGTACACTGGAAACACCATATATTTT
NA	NA	TRBV5-1	TRBJ1-1	CASSLEGNPEAFF	TGCGCCAGCAGCTTAGAGGGAAACCCTGAAGCTTTCTTT
NA	NA	TRBV7-3	TRBJ2-2	CASSSLGADGELFF	TGTGCCAGCAGCTCCCTGGGGGCAGACGGGGAGCTGTTTTTT
NA	NA	TRBV5-1	TRBJ1-1	CASSLVTGNTEAFF	TGCGCCAGCAGCTTAGTGACAGGGAACACTGAAGCTTTCTTT
NA	NA	TRBV4-3	TRBJ1-5	CASSQWPGSNQPQHF	TGCGCCAGCAGCCAATGGCCAGGGAGCAATCAGCCCCAGCATTTT
NA	few	TRBV9	TRBJ1-2	CASRADYGYTF	TGTGCCAGCAGAGCCGACTATGGCTACACCTTC
TRBD1	NA	TRBV5-6	TRBJ1-2	CASRVQGSHGYTF	TGTGCCAGCAGAGTACAGGGGAGCCATGGCTACACCTTC
TRBD2	few	TRBV6-1	TRBJ2-3	CASSEGLAGADTQYF	TGTGCCAGCAGTGAGGGACTAGCGGGGGCAGATACGCAGTATTTT
NA	NA	TRBV5-5	TRBJ1-2	CASSLDSNYGYTF	TGTGCCAGCAGCTTGGACAGTAATTATGGCTACACCTTC
TRBD2	few	TRBV19	TRBJ2-1	CASSPSGVYNEQFF	TGTGCCAGTAGTCCTAGCGGGGTATACAATGAGCAGTTCTTC
NA	few	TRBV9	TRBJ1-6	CASSVSGTLNSPLHF	TGTGCCAGCAGCGTGTCCGGGACACTTAATTCACCCCTCCACTTT
NA	NA	TRBV7-3	TRBJ2-5	CASSLGPQGWQETQYF	TGTGCCAGCAGCTTAGGACCGCAGGGGTGGCAAGAGACCCAGTACTTC
TRBD1	NA	TRBV11-2	TRBJ2-5	CASLGTGGTQYF	TGTGCCAGCCTCGGGACAGGGGGGACCCAGTACTTC
NA	NA	TRBV15	TRBJ2-4	CATAGGGGKNIQYF	TGTGCCACCGCCGGAGGGGGGGGCAAAAACATTCAGTACTTC
NA	NA	TRBV21-1	TRBJ1-2	CASSKDGDGGYTF	TGTGCCAGCAGCAAAGACGGGGATGGTGGCTACACCTTC
TRBD1	NA	TRBV7-9	TRBJ2-4	CASSFVLQGTIQYF	TGTGCCAGCAGCTTCGTCCTACAGGGGACCATTCAGTACTTC
NA	NA	TRBV7-3	TRBJ1-2	CASSLALASGYTF	TGTGCCAGCAGCTTAGCGTTAGCTTCGGGCTACACCTTC
NA	few	TRBV7-9	TRBJ1-1	CASRGPMANTEAFF	TGTGCCAGCAGGGGCCCGATGGCGAACACTGAAGCTTTCTTT
NA	NA	TRBV13	TRBJ1-1	CASSFSQAPTLNTEAFF	TGTGCCAGCAGCTTTTCCCAGGCGCCGACCCTGAACACTGAAGCTTTCTTT
TRBD2	NA	TRBV9	TRBJ2-1	CASSVGTSGYNEQFF	TGTGCCAGCAGCGTAGGGACTAGCGGGTACAATGAGCAGTTCTTC
NA	once	TRBV6-1	TRBJ2-5	CASSEPQDISVPVTQYF	NA
NA	NA	TRBV27	TRBJ2-7	CASRSSGYEQYF	TGTGCCAGCAGGAGTTCCGGGTACGAGCAGTACTTC
NA	NA	TRBV6-5	TRBJ1-1	CASSFSHARENTEAFF	TGTGCCAGCAGTTTTTCGCATGCGAGGGAGAACACTGAAGCTTTCTTT
NA	few	TRBV7-2	TRBJ2-7	CASSLDSAYEQYF	TGTGCCAGCAGCCTGGACAGTGCCTACGAGCAGTACTTC
TRBD1	NA	TRBV6-5	TRBJ1-1	CASLKGAGEFEAFF	TGTGCCAGCCTTAAGGGGGCAGGTGAGTTTGAAGCTTTCTTT
NA	NA	TRBV11-2	TRBJ1-4	CASSLSPGREKLFF	TGTGCCAGCAGCTTATCCCCAGGGAGGGAGAAACTGTTTTTT
TRBD1	NA	TRBV4-1	TRBJ1-5	CASATGESNQPQHF	TGCGCCAGCGCTACAGGGGAGAGCAATCAGCCCCAGCATTTT
NA	NA	TRBV7-8	TRBJ1-3	CASSPQPQGSGNTIYF	TGTGCCAGCAGCCCGCAACCTCAGGGCTCTGGAAACACCATATATTTT
NA	NA	TRBV9	TRBJ2-6	CASSPSRGLWANVLTF	TGTGCCAGCAGCCCGAGCCGCGGGCTGTGGGCCAACGTCCTGACTTTC
TRBD2	NA	TRBV6-4	TRBJ2-3	CASSEGSGSTDTQYF	TGTGCCAGCAGTGAGGGTAGCGGGAGCACAGATACGCAGTATTTT
NA	few	TRBV4-2	TRBJ1-1	CASSSTEGGKMNTEAFF	TGTGCCAGCAGCTCCACCGAGGGGGGGAAGATGAACACTGAAGCTTTCTTT
TRBD1	NA	TRBV7-8	TRBJ1-4	CASSQDTGVYEKLFF	TGTGCCAGCAGCCAAGACACAGGGGTATACGAAAAACTGTTTTTT
TRBD2	once	TRBV19	TRBJ2-5	CASSIRGDFETQYF	TGTGCCAGTAGTATCCGGGGGGATTTTGAGACCCAGTACTTC
TRBD2	once	TRBV7-9	TRBJ2-7	CASSPAGGYDEQYF	TGTGCCAGCAGCCCAGCGGGGGGGTATGACGAGCAGTACTTC
NA	NA	TRBV2	TRBJ2-3	CASRLSYAASTDTQYF	TGTGCCAGCAGACTTTCCTATGCGGCCTCGACAGATACGCAGTATTTT
NA	NA	TRBV9	TRBJ2-2	CASRKGDGVGTGELFF	TGTGCCAGCCGTAAGGGGGACGGAGTTGGCACCGGGGAGCTGTTTTTT
TRBD2	NA	TRBV9	TRBJ2-7	CASSTGGGISYEQYF	TGTGCCAGCAGCACTGGGGGGGGGATCTCCTACGAGCAGTACTTC
TRBD2	once	TRBV29-1	TRBJ2-7	CSVEDRSAGVHEQYF	TGCAGCGTTGAAGATAGGTCCGCGGGGGTCCACGAGCAGTACTTC
NA	once	TRBV7-2	TRBJ2-7	CASSNSYEQYF	TGTGCCAGCAGCAACTCCTACGAGCAGTACTTC
NA	NA	TRBV5-6	TRBJ2-7	CASTYQAHEQYF	TGTGCCAGCACCTACCAGGCCCACGAGCAGTACTTC
NA	NA	TRBV19	TRBJ2-7	CASSIRGPPYEQYF	TGTGCCAGTAGTATCAGGGGCCCCCCCTACGAGCAGTACTTC
NA	few	TRBV7-6	TRBJ2-2	CASSLLPTGELFF	TGTGCCAGCAGCCTCCTCCCCACCGGGGAGCTGTTTTTT
NA	NA	TRBV2	TRBJ1-2	CASSDRTALDGYTF	TGTGCCAGCAGTGATAGGACAGCCTTAGATGGCTACACCTTC
NA	NA	TRBV7-6	TRBJ2-7	CFCKQKAAYEQYF	TGTTTTTGCAAGCAGAAGGCGGCATACGAGCAGTACTTC
NA	few	TRBV4-2	TRBJ2-7	CASSHPSSYEQYF	TGTGCCAGCAGCCACCCTAGCTCCTACGAGCAGTACTTC
NA	NA	TRBV4-1	TRBJ1-5	CASSQVDSSNQPQHF	TGCGCCAGCAGCCAAGTAGACAGTAGCAATCAGCCCCAGCATTTT
NA	NA	TRBV19	TRBJ2-2	CAILSVPGELFF	TGTGCCATCCTAAGCGTACCCGGGGAGCTGTTTTTT
TRBD2	NA	TRBV9	TRBJ2-1	CASSPPTSGSYNEQFF	TGTGCCAGCAGTCCCCCCACTAGCGGATCCTACAATGAGCAGTTCTTC
TRBD2	NA	TRBV7-9	TRBJ2-2	CASSSGLAGTGELFF	TGTGCCAGCAGCTCGGGACTAGCGGGCACCGGGGAGCTGTTTTTT
TRBD2	NA	TRBV23-1	TRBJ2-3	CARAIAGASTDTQYF	TGCGCCAGAGCAATAGCGGGGGCCAGCACAGATACGCAGTATTTT
NA	NA	TRBV19	TRBJ1-5	CASSTIHNQPQHF	TGTGCCAGTAGTACCATCCACAATCAGCCCCAGCATTTT